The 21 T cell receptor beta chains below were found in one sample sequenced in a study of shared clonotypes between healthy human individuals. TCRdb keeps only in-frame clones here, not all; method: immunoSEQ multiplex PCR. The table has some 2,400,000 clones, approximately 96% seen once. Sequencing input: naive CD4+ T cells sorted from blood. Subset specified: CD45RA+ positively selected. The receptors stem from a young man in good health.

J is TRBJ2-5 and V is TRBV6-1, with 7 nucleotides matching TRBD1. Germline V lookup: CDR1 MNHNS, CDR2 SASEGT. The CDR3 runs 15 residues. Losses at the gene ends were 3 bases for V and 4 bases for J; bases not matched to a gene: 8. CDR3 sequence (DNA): TGTGCCAGCAGTGATAGACAGGGAAATGGAGAGACCCAGTACTTC. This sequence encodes CASSDRQGNGETQYF.

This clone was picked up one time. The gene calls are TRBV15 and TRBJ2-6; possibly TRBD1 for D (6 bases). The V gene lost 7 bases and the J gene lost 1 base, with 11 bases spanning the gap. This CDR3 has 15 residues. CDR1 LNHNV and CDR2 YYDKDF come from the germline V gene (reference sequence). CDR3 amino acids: CATISDRSGANVLTF. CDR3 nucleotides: TGTGCCACCATTTCGGACAGATCTGGGGCCAACGTCCTGACTTTC.

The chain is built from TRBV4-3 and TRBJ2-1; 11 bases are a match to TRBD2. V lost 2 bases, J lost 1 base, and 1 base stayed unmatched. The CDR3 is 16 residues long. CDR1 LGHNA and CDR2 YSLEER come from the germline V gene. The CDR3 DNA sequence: TGCGCCAGCAGCCAAACTAGCGGGAGATCCTACAATGAGCAGTTCTTC. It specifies CASSQTSGRSYNEQFF.

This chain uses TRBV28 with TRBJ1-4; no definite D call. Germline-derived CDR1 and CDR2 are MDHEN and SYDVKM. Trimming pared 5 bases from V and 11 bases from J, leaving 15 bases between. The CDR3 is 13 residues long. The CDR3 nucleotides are TGTGCCAGCAGTAGCCCCGCCGGGTCTAAACTGTTTTTT. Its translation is CASSSPAGSKLFF. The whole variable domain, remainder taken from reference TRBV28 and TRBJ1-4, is DVKVTQSSRYLVKRTGEKVFLECVQDMDHENMFWYRQDPGLGLRLIYFSYDVKMKEKGDIPEGYSVSREKKERFSLILESASTNQTSMYLCASSSPAGSKLFFGSGTQLSVL.

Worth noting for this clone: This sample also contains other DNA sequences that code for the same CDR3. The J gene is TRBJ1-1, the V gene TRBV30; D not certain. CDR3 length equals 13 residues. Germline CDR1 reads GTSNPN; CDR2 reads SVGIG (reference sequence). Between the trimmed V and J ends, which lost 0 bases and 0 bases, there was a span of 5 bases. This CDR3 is CAWSVRLNTEAFF. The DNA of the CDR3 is TGTGCCTGGAGTGTACGGTTGAACACTGAAGCTTTCTTT.

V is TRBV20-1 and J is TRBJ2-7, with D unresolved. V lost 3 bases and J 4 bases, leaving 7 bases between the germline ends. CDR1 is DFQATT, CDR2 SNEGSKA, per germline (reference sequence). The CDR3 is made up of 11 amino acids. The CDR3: CSARTAYEQYF. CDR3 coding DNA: TGCAGTGCTAGGACTGCATACGAGCAGTACTTC.

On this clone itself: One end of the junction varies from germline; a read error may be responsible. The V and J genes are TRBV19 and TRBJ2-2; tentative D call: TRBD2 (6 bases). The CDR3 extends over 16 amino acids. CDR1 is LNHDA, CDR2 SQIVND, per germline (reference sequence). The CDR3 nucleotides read TGTGCCAGTAGAATAGCGGTCTCCATGAACACCGGGGAGCTGTTTTTT. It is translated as CASRIAVSMNTGELFF.

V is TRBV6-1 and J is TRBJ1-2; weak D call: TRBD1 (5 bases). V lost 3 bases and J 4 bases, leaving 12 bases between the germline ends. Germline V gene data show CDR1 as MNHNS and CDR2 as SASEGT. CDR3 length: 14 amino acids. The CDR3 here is CASSDVTASYGYTF. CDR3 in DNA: TGTGCCAGCAGTGACGTGACAGCGAGCTATGGCTACACCTTC.

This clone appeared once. CDR3 in DNA: TGTGCCAGCTCACTTTTCTCGGCTACCGGGACTAGCGCCACCGGAATATACAATGAGCAGTTCTTC. Translated: CASSLFSATGTSATGIYNEQFF. The chain uses TRBV18 and TRBJ2-1; 10 bases line up with TRBD2. Germline assignment: CDR1 KGHSH and CDR2 LQKENI. CDR3 size: 22 residues. Losses at the gene ends were 4 bases for V and 4 bases for J; bases not matched to a gene: 25.

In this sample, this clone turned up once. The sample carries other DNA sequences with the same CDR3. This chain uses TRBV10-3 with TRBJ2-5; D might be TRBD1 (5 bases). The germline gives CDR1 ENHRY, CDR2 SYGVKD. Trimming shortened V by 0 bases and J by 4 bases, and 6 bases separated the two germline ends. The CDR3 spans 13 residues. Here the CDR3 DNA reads TGTGCCATCAGTGAGTCAGGGGCAGAGACCCAGTACTTC. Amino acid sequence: CAISESGAETQYF.

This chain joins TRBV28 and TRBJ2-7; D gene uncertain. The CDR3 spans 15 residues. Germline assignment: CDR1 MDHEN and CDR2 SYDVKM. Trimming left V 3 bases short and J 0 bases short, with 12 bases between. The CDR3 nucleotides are TGTGCCAGCAGTTTTAGGGAACAGATCTCCTACGAGCAGTACTTC. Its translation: CASSFREQISYEQYF.

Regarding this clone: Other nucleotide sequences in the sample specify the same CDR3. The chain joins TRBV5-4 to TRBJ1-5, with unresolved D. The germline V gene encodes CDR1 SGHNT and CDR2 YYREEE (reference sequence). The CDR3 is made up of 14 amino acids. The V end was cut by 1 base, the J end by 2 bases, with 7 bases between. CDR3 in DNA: TGTGCCAGCAGCTTGTCCGGTGGCAATCAGCCCCAGCATTTT. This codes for CASSLSGGNQPQHF. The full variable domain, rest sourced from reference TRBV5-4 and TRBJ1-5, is ETGVTQSPTHLIKTRGQQVTLRCSSQSGHNTVSWYQQALGQGPQFIFQYYREEENGRGNFPPRFSGLQFPNYSSELNVNALELDDSALYLCASSLSGGNQPQHFGDGTRLSIL.

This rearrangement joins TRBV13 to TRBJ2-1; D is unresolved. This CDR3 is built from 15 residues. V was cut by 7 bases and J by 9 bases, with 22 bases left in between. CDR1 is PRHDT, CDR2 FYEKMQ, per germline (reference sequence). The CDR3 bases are TGTGCCAGCAACCGCTTGGAAGGTCATCCCCGTGAGCAGTTCTTC. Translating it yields CASNRLEGHPREQFF.

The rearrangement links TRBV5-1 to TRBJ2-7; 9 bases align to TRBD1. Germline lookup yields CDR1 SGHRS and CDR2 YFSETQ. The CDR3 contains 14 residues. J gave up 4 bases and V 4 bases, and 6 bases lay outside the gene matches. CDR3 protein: CASSVRGQGYEQYF. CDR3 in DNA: TGCGCCAGCAGCGTGAGGGGACAGGGATACGAGCAGTACTTC.

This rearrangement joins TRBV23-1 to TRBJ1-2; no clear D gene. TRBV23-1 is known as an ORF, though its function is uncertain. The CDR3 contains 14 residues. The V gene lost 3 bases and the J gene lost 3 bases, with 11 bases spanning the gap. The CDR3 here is CASSHPGWHYGYTF. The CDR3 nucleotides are TGCGCCAGCAGTCATCCGGGGTGGCACTATGGCTACACCTTC.

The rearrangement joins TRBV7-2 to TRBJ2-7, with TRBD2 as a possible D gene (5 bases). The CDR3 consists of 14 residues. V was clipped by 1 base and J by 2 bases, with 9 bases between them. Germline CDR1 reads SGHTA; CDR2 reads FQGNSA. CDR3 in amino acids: CASSLVPGTYEQYF. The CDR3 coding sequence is TGTGCCAGCAGCTTAGTGCCGGGAACCTACGAGCAGTACTTC.

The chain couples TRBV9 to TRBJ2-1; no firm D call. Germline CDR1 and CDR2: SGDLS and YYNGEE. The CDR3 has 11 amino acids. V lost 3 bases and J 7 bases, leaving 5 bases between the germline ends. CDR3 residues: CASSASNEQFF. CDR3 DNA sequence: TGTGCCAGCAGCGCGTCTAATGAGCAGTTCTTC.

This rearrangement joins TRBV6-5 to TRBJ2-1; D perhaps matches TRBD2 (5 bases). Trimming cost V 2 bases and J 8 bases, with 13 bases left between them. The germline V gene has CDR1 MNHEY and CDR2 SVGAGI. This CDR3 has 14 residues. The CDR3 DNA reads TGTGCCAGCAGTTACCCGGGCGGGTCGGATGAGCAGTTCTTC. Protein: CASSYPGGSDEQFF.

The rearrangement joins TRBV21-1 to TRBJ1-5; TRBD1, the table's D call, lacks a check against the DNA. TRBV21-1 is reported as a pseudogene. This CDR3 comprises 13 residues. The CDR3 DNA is TGTGCCAGATCGGACAGGGAGGACCAGCCCCAGCATTTT. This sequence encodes CARSDREDQPQHF.

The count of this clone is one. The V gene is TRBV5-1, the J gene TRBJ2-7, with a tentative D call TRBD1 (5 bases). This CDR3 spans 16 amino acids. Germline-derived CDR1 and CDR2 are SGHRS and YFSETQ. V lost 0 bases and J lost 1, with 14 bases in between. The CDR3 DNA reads TGCGCCAGCAGCTTGGGCGGTGGTAAGGGGTCCTACGAGCAGTACTTC. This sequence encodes CASSLGGGKGSYEQYF.

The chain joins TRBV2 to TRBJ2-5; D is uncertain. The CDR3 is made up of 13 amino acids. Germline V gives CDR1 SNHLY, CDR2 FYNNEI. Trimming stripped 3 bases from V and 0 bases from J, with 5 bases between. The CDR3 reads CASSDSNQETQYF. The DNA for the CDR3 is TGTGCCAGCAGTGATAGCAACCAAGAGACCCAGTACTTC.